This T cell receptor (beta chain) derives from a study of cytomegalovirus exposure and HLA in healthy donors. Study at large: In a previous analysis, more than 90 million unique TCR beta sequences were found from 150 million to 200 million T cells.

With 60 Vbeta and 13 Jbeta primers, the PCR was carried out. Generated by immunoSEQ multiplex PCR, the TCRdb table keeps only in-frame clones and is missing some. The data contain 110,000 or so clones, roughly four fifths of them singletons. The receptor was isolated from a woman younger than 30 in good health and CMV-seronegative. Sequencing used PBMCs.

The CDR3 DNA follows: TGCGCCAGCAGCCAGGGACTGTTTAGCAATCAGCCCCAGCATTTT. It encodes CASSQGLFSNQPQHF. V usage is TRBV4-1 and J usage is TRBJ1-5, with D maybe TRBD1 (5 bases). Germline V CDR1 and CDR2: MGHRA, YSYEKL. The V and J ends lost 3 bases and 0 bases respectively, with 9 bases between them. The CDR3 loop spans 15 amino acids.